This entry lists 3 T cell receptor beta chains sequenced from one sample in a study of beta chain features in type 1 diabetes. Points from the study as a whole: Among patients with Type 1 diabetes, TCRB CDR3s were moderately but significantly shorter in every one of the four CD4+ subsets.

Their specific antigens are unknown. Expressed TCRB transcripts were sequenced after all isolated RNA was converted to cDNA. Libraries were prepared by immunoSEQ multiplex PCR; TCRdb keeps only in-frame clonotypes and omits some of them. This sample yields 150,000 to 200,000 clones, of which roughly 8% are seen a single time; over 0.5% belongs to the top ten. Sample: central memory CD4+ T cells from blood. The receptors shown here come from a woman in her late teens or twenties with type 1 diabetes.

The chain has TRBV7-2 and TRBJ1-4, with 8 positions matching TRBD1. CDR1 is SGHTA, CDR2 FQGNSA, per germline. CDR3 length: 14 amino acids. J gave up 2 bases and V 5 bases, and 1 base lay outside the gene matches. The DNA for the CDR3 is TGTGCCAGCAGCGACAGGGGCACTAATGAAAAACTGTTTTTT. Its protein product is CASSDRGTNEKLFF.

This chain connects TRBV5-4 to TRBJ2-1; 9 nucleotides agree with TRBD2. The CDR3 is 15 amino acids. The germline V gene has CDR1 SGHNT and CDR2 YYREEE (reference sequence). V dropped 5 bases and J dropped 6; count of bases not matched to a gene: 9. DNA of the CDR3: TGTGCCAGCAGGGATGGCGGGAGGGGCGGCAATGAGCAGTTCTTC. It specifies CASRDGGRGGNEQFF.

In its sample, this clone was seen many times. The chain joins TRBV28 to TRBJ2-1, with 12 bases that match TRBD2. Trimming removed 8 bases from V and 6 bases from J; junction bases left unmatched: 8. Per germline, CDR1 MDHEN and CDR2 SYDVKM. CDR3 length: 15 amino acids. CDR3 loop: CASGLTSGRFNEQFF. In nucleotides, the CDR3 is TGTGCCAGCGGGTTGACTAGCGGGAGATTCAATGAGCAGTTCTTC. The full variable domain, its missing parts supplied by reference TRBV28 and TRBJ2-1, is DVKVTQSSRYLVKRTGEKVFLECVQDMDHENMFWYRQDPGLGLRLIYFSYDVKMKEKGDIPEGYSVSREKKERFSLILESASTNQTSMYLCASGLTSGRFNEQFFGPGTRLTVL.